This entry is about one T cell receptor (beta chain). Some clones are missing from TCRdb's copy, which holds only in-frame ones; the method was immunoSEQ multiplex PCR. The sample yields 90,000 to 130,000 clones, roughly 90% seen once. This sample was included in a study of control samples from healthy donors and cancer patients. The germline gives CDR1 SGHDN, CDR2 FVKESK. The CDR3 runs 14 residues. The V gene lost 1 base and the J gene lost 0 bases, with 6 bases spanning the gap. The clonotype was recovered from a woman aged 55 to 70 with lung cancer. This rearrangement joins TRBV14 to TRBJ1-1, with no clear D. The sequencing input was PBMCs. The CDR3 nucleotides read TGTGCCAGCAGCCAAGGTTCTATGAACACTGAAGCTTTCTTT. Translated: CASSQGSMNTEAFF. Combining the CDR3 with reference TRBV14 and TRBJ1-1 gives the whole variable domain EAGVTQFPSHSVIEKGQTVTLRCDPISGHDNLYWYRRVMGKEIKFLLHFVKESKQDESGMPNNRFLAERTGGTYSTLKVQPAELEDSGVYFCASSQGSMNTEAFFGQGTRLTVV.